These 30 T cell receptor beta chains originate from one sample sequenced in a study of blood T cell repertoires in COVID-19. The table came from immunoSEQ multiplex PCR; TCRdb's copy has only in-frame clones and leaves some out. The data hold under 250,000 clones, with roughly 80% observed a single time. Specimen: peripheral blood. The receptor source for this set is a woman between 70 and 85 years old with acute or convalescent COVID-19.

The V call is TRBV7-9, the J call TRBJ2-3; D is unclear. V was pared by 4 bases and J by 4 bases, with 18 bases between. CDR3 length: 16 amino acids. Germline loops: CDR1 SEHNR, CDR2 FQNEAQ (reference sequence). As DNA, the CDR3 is TGTGCCAGCAGCTCAAACCGGGTCGCCGGCGCAGATACGCAGTATTTT. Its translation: CASSSNRVAGADTQYF.

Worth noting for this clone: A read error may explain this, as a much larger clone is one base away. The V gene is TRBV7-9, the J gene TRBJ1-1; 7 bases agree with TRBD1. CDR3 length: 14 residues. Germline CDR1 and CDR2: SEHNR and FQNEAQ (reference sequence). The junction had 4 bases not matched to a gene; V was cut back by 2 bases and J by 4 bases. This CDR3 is CASSLWAGGTEAFF. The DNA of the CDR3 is TGTGCCAGCAGCTTATGGGCAGGGGGCACTGAAGCTTTCTTT. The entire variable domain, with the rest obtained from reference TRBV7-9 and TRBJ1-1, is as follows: DTGVSQNPRHKITKRGQNVTFRCDPISEHNRLYWYRQTLGQGPEFLTYFQNEAQLEKSRLLSDRFSAERPKGSFSTLEIQRTEQGDSAMYLCASSLWAGGTEAFFGQGTRLTVV.

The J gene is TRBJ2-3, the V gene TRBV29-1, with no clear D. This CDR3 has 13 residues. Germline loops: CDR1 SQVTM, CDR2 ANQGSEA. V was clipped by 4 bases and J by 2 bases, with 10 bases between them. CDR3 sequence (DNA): TGCAGCGTTGTTATAGTCTTCACAGATACGCAGTATTTT. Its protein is CSVVIVFTDTQYF.

CDR3 loop: CASSWGGSDDGQYF. DNA for the CDR3: TGTGCCAGCAGCTGGGGAGGATCAGACGACGGGCAGTACTTC. V gene TRBV5-4 combines with J gene TRBJ2-7, with D possibly matching TRBD2 (6 bases). CDR1 is SGHNT and CDR2 is YYREEE in the germline V gene (reference sequence). This CDR3 region has 14 residues. Trimming shortened V by 3 bases and J by 9 bases, and 19 bases separated the two germline ends.

CDR3 amino acids: CASSPNPRATDTQYF. DNA of the CDR3: TGTGCCAGCTCACCCAATCCGAGGGCCACAGATACGCAGTATTTT. The chain combines TRBV18 with TRBJ2-3; perhaps TRBD2 as D (5 bases). In germline, CDR1 is KGHSH, CDR2 LQKENI. The CDR3 totals 15 residues. The V end was cut by 3 bases, the J end by 2 bases, with 12 bases between.

CDR3 bases: TGTGCCAGCAGTTCGTGGACTAGCGCGAACACCGGGGAGCTGTTTTTT. Translating gives CASSSWTSANTGELFF. The chain is built from TRBV28 and TRBJ2-2, with 9 bases identical to TRBD2. V dropped 4 bases and J dropped 0; count of bases not matched to a gene: 3. Germline CDR1 is MDHEN and CDR2 is SYDVKM. The CDR3 sequence is 16 residues long.

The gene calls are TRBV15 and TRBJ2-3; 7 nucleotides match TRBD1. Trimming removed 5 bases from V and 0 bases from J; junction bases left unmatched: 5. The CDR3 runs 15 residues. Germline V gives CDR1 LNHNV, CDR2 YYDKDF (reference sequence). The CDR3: CATSAGTASTDTQYF. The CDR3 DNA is TGTGCCACCAGCGCCGGGACAGCTAGCACAGATACGCAGTATTTT.

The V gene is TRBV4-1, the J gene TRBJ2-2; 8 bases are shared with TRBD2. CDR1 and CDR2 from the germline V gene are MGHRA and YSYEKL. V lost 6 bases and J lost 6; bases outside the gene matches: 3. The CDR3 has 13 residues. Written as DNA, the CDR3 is TGCGCCAGCAGAGCGGGAGTTCCCGGGGAGCTGTTTTTT. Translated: CASRAGVPGELFF.

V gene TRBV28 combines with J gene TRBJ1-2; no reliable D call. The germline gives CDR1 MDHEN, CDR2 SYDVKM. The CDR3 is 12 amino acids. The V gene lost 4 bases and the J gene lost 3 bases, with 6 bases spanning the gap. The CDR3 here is CASSSGDYGYTF. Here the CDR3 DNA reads TGTGCCAGCAGTTCCGGAGACTATGGCTACACCTTC.

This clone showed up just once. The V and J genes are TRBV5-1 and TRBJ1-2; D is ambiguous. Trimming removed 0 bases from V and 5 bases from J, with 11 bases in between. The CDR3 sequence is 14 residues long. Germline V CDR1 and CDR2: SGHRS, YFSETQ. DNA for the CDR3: TGCGCCAGCAGCTTGGATGGAGAGTCTTATGGCTACACCTTC. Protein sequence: CASSLDGESYGYTF.

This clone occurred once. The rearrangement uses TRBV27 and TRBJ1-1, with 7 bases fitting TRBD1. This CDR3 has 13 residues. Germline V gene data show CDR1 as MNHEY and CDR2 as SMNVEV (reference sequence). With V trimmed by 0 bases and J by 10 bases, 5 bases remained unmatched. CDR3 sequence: CASSLSFRDRAFF. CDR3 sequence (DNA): TGTGCCAGCAGTTTATCGTTCCGGGACAGAGCTTTCTTT.

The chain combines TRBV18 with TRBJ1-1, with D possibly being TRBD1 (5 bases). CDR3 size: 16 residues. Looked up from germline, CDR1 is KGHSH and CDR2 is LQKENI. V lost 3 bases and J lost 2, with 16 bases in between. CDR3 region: CASSPLAGFRNTEAFF. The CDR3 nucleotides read TGTGCCAGCTCACCCCTTGCAGGGTTTAGAAACACTGAAGCTTTCTTT.

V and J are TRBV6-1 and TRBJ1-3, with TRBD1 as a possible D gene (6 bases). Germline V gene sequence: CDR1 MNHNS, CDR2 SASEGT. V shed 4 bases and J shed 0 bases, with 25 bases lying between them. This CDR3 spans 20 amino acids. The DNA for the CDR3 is TGTGCCAGCAGTGCCCGGGGGGGCTCTTCTAATCAAGCCTCTGGAAACACCATATATTTT. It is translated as CASSARGGSSNQASGNTIYF.

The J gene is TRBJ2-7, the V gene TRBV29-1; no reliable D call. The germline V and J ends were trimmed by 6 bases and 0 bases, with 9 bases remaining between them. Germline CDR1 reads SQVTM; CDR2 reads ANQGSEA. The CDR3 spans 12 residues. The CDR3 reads CSVKTPSYEQYF. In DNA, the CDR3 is TGCAGCGTAAAGACACCCTCCTACGAGCAGTACTTC.

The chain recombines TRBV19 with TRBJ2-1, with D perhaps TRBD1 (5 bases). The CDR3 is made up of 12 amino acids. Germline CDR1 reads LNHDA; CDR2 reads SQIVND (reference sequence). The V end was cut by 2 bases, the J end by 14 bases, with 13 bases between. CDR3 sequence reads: CASSIPGATEFF. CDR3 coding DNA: TGTGCCAGTAGTATACCTGGGGCGACCGAGTTCTTC.

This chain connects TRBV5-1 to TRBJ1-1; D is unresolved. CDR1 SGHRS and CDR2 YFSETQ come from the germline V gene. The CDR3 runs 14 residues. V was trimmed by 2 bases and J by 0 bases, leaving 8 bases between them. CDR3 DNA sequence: TGCGCCAGCAGCTTTCGGGGAATGAACACTGAAGCTTTCTTT. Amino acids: CASSFRGMNTEAFF. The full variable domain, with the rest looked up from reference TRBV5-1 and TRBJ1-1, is KAGVTQTPRYLIKTRGQQVTLSCSPISGHRSVSWYQQTPGQGLQFLFEYFSETQRNKGNFPGRFSGRQFSNSRSEMNVSTLELGDSALYLCASSFRGMNTEAFFGQGTRLTVV.

In DNA, the CDR3 is TGTGCCAGCAGCTTGCGGGAGGGCCGCACCGGGGAGCTGTTTTTT. It codes for CASSLREGRTGELFF. V usage is TRBV5-4 and J usage is TRBJ2-2, with TRBD2 matching 8 bases. Trimming at V came to 1 base and at J to 4 bases, leaving 3 bases not matched to a gene. The germline gives CDR1 SGHNT, CDR2 YYREEE (reference sequence). The CDR3 runs to 15 residues.

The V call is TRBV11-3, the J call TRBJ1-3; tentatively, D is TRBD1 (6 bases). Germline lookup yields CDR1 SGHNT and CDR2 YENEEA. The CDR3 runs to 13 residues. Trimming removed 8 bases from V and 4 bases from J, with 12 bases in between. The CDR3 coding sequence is TGTGCCAGCTCGCAGACAGGAGGAAACACCATATATTTT. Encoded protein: CASSQTGGNTIYF.

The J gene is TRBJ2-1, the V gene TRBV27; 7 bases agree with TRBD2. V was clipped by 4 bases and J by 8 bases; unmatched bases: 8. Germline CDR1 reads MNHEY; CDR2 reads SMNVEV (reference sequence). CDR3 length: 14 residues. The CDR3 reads CASSSGTMIHEQFF. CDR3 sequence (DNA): TGTGCCAGCAGTTCGGGGACTATGATCCATGAGCAGTTCTTC.

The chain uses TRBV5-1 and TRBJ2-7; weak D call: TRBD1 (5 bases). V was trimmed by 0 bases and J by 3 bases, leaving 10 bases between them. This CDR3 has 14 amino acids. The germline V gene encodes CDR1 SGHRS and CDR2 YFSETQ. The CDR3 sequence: CASSLGQGIYEQYF. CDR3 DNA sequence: TGCGCCAGCAGCTTGGGGCAGGGAATCTACGAGCAGTACTTC. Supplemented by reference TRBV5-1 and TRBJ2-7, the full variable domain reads KAGVTQTPRYLIKTRGQQVTLSCSPISGHRSVSWYQQTPGQGLQFLFEYFSETQRNKGNFPGRFSGRQFSNSRSEMNVSTLELGDSALYLCASSLGQGIYEQYFGPGTRLTVT.

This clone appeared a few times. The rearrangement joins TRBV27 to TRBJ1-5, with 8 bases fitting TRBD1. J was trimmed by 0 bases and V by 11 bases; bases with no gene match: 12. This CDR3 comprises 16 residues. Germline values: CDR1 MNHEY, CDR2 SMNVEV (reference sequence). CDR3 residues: CALPRGDRISNQPQHF. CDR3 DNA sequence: TGTGCCCTCCCGAGGGGGGACAGGATTAGCAATCAGCCCCAGCATTTT.

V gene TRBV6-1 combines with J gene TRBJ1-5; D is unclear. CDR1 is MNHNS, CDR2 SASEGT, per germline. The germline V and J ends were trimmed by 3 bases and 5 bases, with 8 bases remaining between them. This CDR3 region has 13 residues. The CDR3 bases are TGTGCCAGCAGTGATGCGGGGTATCAGCCCCAGCATTTT. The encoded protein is CASSDAGYQPQHF.

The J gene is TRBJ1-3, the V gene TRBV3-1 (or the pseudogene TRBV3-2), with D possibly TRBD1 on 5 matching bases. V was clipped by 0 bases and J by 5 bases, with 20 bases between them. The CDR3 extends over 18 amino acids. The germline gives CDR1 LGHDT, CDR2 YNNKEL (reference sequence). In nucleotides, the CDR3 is TGTGCCAGCAGCCAAGAAATTTTCATCGGGACTGCCAGAAACACCATATATTTT. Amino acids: CASSQEIFIGTARNTIYF.

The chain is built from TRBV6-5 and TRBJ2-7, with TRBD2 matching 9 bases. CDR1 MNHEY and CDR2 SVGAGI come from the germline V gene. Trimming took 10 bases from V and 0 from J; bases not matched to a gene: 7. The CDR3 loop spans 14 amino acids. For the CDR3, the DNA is TGTGCCATCCGACTAGCGGCGAGCTCCTACGAGCAGTACTTC. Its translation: CAIRLAASSYEQYF.

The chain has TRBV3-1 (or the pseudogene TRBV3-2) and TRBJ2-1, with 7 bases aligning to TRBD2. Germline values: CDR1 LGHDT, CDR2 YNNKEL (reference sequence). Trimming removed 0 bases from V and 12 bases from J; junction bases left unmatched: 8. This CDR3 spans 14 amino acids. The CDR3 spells CASSQDRGGRGQFF. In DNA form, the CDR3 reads TGTGCCAGCAGCCAAGATAGGGGCGGGAGAGGGCAGTTCTTC.

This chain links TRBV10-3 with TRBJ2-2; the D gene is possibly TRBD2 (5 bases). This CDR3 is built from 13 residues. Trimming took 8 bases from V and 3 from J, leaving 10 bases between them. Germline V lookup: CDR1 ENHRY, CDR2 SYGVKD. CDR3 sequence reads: CAIRPRDTGELFF. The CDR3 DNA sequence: TGTGCCATCCGACCGCGGGACACCGGGGAGCTGTTTTTT.

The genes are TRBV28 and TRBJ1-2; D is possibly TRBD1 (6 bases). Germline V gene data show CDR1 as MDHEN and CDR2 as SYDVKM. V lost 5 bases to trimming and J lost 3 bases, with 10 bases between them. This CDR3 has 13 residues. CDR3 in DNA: TGTGCCAGCAGTGTACCAGGGGACTATGGCTACACCTTC. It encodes CASSVPGDYGYTF.

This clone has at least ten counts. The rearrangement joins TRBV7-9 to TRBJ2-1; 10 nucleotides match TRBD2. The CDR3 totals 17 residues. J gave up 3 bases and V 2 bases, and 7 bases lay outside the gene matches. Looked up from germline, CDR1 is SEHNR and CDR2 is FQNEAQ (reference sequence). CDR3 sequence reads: CASSLKTSGFYYNEQFF. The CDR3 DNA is TGTGCCAGCAGCTTAAAGACTAGCGGGTTCTACTACAATGAGCAGTTCTTC.

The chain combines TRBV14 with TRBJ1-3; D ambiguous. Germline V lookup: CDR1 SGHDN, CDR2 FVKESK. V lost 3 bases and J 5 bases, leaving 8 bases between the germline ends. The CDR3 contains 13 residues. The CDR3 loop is CASSQARRNTIYF. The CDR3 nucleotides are TGTGCCAGCAGCCAGGCCCGAAGAAACACCATATATTTT.

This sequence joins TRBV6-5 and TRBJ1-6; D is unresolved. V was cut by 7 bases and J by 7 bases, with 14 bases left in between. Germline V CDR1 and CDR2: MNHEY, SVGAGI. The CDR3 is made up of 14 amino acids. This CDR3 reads CASKETSRNSPLHF. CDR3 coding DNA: TGTGCCAGCAAGGAGACCAGCCGGAATTCACCCCTCCACTTT.